This record covers a single T cell receptor (beta chain). No cognate antigen has been identified for it. Base qualities were left out, and no much larger clone turns up one base away. This record comes from a study of T cell repertoires in cytomegalovirus infection (dated by TCRdb to the late 2010s). Regarding the complete study: The peptide stimulations were aimed at well-studied HLA-B-restricted epitopes as well as recently identified HLA-C-restricted CMV epitopes, whose presentation resists viral immunomodulation. Donor HLA type was relevant to the analysis, as public TCR beta signatures indicated carriage of CMV infection together with the matching HLA type. The full study reports these points: In both this cohort and an independent roughly 330-donor cohort, the cumulative frequency of public TCR beta family members distinguished carriers of CMV infection plus the relevant HLA type. The ex vivo response was dominated by HLA-C-restricted CMV-specific TCR beta clonotypes, and the single most frequent clonotype in two of eight donors was supplied by these HLA-C-restricted clonotypes.

The sample's treatment or condition label is to be understood as: in vitro stimulation with specific CMV peptide epitopes to enrich CMV-specific T cells. Taken from the germline V gene, the CDR1 and CDR2 loops are SGHAT and FQNNGV. At the junction V is shortened by 3 bases and J by 4 bases, with 12 bases in between. Inclusive of the bounding cysteine and phenylalanine, the CDR3 is 14 residues long. Only CDR3 DNA remains: 42 bases, in frame from the first base. The sequencer was an Illumina HiSeq 1500. Clones were called with MiXCR by TCRdb after fastp trimmed the public reads at Q25, and only in-frame beta chains were retained. When rows share a CDR3 protein, they turn into one entry using the most common DNA and genes. The sample table records approximately 470,000 distinct CDR3 sequences; 40% to 50% of these occur just once. The ten largest clones take up approximately 40% of the sample.

Recombination linked TRBV11-2 to TRBJ1-2; confidence is insufficient to name the D gene. Sequencing was performed on cultured PBMCs, taken from culture after CMV antigen stimulation. The sequence was collected from a human donor in good health (CMV status not recorded). Some clones in this sample may be carry-over from other donors' samples. CDR3 protein: CASSFETSPYGYTF. The DNA sequence is TGTGCCAGCAGCTTCGAGACGTCGCCCTATGGCTACACCTTC.